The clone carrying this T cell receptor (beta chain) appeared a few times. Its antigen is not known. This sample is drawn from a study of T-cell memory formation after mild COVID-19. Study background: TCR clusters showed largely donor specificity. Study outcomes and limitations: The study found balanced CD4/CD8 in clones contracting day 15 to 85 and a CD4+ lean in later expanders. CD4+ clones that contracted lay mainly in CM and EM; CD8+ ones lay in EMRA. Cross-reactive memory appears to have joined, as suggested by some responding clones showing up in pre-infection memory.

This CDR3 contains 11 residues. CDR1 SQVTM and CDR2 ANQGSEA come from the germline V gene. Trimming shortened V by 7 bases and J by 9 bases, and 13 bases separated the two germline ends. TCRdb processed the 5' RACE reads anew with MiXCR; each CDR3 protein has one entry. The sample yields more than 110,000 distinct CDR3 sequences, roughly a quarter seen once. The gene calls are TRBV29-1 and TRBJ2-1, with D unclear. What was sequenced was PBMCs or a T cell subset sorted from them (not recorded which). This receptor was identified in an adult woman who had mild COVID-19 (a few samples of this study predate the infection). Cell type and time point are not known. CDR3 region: CSGPLGSEQFF. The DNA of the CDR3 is TGCAGCGGACCCCTAGGAAGTGAGCAGTTCTTC.